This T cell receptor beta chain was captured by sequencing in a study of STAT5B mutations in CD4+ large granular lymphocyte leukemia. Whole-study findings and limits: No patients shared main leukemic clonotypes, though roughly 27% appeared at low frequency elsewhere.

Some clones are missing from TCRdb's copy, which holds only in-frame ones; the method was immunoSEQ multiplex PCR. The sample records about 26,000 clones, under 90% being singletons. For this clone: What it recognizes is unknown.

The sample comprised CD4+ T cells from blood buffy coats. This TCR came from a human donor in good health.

CDR3 sequence: CAANRQVNQPQHF. The CDR3 DNA sequence: TGTGCCGCAAACAGACAGGTCAATCAGCCCCAGCATTTT. This chain connects TRBV6-1 to TRBJ1-5, with D possibly matching TRBD1 (6 bases). The CDR3 loop spans 13 amino acids. V was trimmed by 11 bases and J by 3 bases, leaving 14 bases between them. Germline lookup yields CDR1 MNHNS and CDR2 SASEGT.